This TCR beta chain is from a study of T cells in Graves' hyperthyroidism and ophthalmopathy. Study at large: Peripheral blood was drawn at first diagnosis, prior to all treatment. Study results and limitations: Blood shared most expanded thyroid clonotypes above 0.001.

The CDR3 length is 13 residues. Germline V gene sequence: CDR1 DFQATT, CDR2 SNEGSKA (reference sequence). Trimming at V came to 6 bases and at J to 2 bases, leaving 4 bases not matched to a gene. It was uncontrolled infection, other autoimmune disease, pregnancy or lactation that excluded patients. PBMCs were obtained from over 8.5 ml fresh peripheral blood. Ten or more counts support this clonotype. Its antigen is still unknown. TCR beta CDR3 region amplification was performed from RNA transcripts. HTBI primers were the set used in a first-round RT-PCR of the TCR CDR3. TCRdb analysed the multiplex PCR reads with MiXCR anew, one entry per CDR3 protein. This sample yields 450,000 to 600,000 distinct CDR3 sequences, of which just under 20% are seen a single time; roughly 44% belongs to the top ten.

The TCR was taken from a man in his forties or fifties with Graves' ophthalmopathy. Source material: blood. The rearrangement links TRBV20-1 to TRBJ1-5, with 7 bases aligning to TRBD1. The CDR3 loop reads CSARQGGNQPQHF. In DNA form, the CDR3 reads TGCAGTGCACGACAGGGAGGCAATCAGCCCCAGCATTTT.